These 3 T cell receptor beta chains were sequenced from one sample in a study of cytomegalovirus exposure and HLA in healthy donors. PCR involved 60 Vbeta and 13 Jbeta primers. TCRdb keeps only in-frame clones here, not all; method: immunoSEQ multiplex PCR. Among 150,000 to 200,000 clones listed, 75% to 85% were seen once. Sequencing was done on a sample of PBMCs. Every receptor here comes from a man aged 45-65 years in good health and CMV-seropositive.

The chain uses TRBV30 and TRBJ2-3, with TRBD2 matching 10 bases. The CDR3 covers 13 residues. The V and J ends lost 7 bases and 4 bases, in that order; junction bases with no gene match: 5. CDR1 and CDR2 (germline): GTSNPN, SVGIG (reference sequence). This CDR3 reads CAFIAGGSDTQYF. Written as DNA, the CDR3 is TGTGCCTTTATAGCGGGAGGATCAGATACGCAGTATTTT.

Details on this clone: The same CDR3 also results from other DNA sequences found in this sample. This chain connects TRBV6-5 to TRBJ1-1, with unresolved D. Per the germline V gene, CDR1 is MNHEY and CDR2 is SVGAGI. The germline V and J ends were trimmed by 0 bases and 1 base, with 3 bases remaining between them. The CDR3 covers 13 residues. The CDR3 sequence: CASSYSRNTEAFF. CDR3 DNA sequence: TGTGCCAGCAGTTACTCCAGGAACACTGAAGCTTTCTTT.

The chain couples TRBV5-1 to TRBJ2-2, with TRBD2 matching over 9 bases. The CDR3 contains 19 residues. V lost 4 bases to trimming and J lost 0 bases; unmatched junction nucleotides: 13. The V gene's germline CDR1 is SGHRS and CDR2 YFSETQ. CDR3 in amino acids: CASSAPTSGAFANTGELFF. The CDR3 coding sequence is TGCGCCAGCAGCGCCCCGACTAGCGGAGCTTTTGCGAACACCGGGGAGCTGTTTTTT.